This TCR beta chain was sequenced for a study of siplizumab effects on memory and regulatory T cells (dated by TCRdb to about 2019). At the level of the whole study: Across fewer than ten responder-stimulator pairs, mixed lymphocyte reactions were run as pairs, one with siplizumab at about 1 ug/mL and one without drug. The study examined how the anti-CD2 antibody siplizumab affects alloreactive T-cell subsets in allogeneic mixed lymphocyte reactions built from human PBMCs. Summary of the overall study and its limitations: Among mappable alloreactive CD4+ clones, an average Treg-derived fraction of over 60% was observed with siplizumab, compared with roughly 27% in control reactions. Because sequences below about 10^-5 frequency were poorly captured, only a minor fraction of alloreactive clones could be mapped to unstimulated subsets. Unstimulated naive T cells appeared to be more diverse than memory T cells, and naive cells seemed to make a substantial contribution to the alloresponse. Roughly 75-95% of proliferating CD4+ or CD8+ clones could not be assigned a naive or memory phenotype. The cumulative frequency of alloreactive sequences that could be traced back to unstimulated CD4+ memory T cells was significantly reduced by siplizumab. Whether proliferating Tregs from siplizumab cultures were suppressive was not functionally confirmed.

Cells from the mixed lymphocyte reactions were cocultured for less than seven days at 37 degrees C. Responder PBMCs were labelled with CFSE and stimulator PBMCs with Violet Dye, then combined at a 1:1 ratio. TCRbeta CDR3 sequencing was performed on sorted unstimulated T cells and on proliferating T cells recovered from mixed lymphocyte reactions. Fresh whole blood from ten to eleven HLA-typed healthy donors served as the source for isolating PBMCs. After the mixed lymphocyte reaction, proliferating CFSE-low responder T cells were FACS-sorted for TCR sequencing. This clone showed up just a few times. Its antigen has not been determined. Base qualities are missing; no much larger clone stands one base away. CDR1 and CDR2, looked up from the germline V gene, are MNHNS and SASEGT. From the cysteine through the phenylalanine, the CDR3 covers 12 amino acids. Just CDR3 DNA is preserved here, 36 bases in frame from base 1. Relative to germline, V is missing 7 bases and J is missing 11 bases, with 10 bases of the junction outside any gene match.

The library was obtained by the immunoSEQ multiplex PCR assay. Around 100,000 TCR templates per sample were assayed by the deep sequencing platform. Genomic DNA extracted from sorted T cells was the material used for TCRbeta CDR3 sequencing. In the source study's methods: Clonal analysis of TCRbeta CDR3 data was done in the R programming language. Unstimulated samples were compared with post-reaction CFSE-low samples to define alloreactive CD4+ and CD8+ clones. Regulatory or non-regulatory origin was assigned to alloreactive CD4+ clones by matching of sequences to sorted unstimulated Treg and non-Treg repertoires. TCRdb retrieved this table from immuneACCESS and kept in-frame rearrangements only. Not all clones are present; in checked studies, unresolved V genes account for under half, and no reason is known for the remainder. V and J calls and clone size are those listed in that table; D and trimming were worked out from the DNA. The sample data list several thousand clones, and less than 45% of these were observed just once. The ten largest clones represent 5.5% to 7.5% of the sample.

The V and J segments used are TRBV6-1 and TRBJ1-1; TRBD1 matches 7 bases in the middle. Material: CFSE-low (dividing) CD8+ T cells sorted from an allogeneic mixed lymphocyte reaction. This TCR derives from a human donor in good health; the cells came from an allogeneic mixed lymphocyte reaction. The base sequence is TGTGCCAGCAAGAAGGGGGCTGGGGGGGCTTTCTTT. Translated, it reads CASKKGAGGAFF.